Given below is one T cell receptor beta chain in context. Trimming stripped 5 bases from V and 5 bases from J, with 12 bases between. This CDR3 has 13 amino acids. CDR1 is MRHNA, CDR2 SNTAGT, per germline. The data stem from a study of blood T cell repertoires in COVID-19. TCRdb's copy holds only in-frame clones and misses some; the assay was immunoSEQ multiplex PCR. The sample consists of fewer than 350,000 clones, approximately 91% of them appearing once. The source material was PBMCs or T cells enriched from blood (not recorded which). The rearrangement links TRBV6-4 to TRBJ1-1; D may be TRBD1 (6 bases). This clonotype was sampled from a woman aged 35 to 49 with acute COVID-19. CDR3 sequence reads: CASSLEGGTEAFF. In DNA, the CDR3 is TGTGCCAGCAGTCTTGAGGGGGGGACTGAAGCTTTCTTT.